Shown below are 23 T cell receptor beta chains from a single sample sequenced in a study of OX40 agonist ivuxolimab in advanced cancers. Assay: immunoSEQ multiplex PCR; the TCRdb copy retains only in-frame clones and omits some. This sample carries 50,000 to 70,000 clones, approximately 87% of them seen once, and the ten largest clones take 0.37%. The sample here was CD4+ or CD8+ T cells sorted from blood, taken in a trial of the OX40 agonist ivuxolimab. Receptor source: an adult with an advanced solid tumor such as melanoma, head and neck, liver or kidney cancer.

This clone was counted a few times. The CDR3 sequence is CASSEGIEAFF. In DNA, the CDR3 is TGTGCCAGCAGCGAGGGGATTGAAGCTTTCTTT. This rearrangement joins TRBV7-6 to TRBJ1-1, with D possibly TRBD1 on 5 matching bases. V dropped 5 bases and J dropped 7 bases, with 8 bases sitting between them. The CDR3 is made up of 11 amino acids. CDR1 is SGHVS and CDR2 is FNYEAQ in the germline V gene.

V and J are TRBV4-3 and TRBJ2-5; possible D gene TRBD2, 5 bases. The DNA end favors TRBJ2-7, so the J call may be wrong. Looked up from germline, CDR1 is LGHNA and CDR2 is YSLEER. The CDR3 is 15 residues long. The CDR3 DNA is TGCGCCAGTAGTCGGACTGCCCTAAGCTCCTACGAGCAGTACTTC. This gives the protein CASSRTALSSYEQYF.

The chain joins TRBV10-2 to TRBJ1-5; 8 bases line up with TRBD1. In germline, CDR1 is WSHSY, CDR2 SAAADI. V lost 6 bases and J lost 15; bases outside the gene matches: 7. The length of the CDR3 is 11 residues. CDR3 sequence reads: CASSAQGVPHF. The CDR3, as DNA: TGCGCCAGCAGCGCACAGGGGGTACCGCATTTT.

The rearrangement links TRBV6-5 to TRBJ2-3; D may be TRBD2 (6 bases). V dropped 7 bases and J dropped 2 bases, with 10 bases sitting between them. The CDR3 runs 13 residues. Germline loops: CDR1 MNHEY, CDR2 SVGAGI. The CDR3 DNA sequence: TGTGCCAGCAAATTAGCGGCCACAGATACGCAGTATTTT. This translates into CASKLAATDTQYF.

This clone was detected only a few times. The chain carries TRBV27 and TRBJ2-7; D may be TRBD1 (6 bases). Per germline, CDR1 MNHEY and CDR2 SMNVEV (reference sequence). This CDR3 spans 14 amino acids. V lost 3 bases, J lost 2 bases, and 11 bases lay in between. CDR3 bases: TGTGCCAGCAGTTTTGACAGGTTAACCTACGAGCAGTACTTC. Its protein product is CASSFDRLTYEQYF.

The table lists this clone with a count of one. The chain has TRBV7-9 and TRBJ2-7, with TRBD2 matching over 13 bases. The CDR3 length is 14 residues. Germline CDR1 reads SEHNR; CDR2 reads FQNEAQ (reference sequence). Trimming removed 5 bases from V and 5 bases from J; junction bases left unmatched: 3. Here the CDR3 DNA reads TGTGCCAGCAGCCCGGGACTAGCGGGGCACGAGCAGTACTTC. Translated, it gives CASSPGLAGHEQYF.

On this clone itself: Germline and junction disagree at one end, which may indicate a read error. This chain links TRBV6-4 with TRBJ2-7; D is undetermined. This CDR3 comprises 14 residues. Germline CDR1 and CDR2: MRHNA and SNTAGT. The CDR3 DNA sequence: TGTGCCAGCAGTTACTCGCCGGAATGGTACGAGCAGTACTTC. This encodes CASSYSPEWYEQYF.

The V and J genes are TRBV7-7 and TRBJ1-1, with TRBD1 identical over 10 bases. The CDR3 length is 16 residues. Germline CDR1 is SSHAT and CDR2 is FNYEAQ (reference sequence). The V and J ends lost 5 bases and 4 bases, in that order; junction bases with no gene match: 10. CDR3 loop: CASSPGTGALGTEAFF. DNA for the CDR3: TGTGCCAGCAGCCCAGGGACAGGGGCCTTGGGCACTGAAGCTTTCTTT.

The chain links TRBV2 to TRBJ2-1; 12 positions agree with TRBD2. V lost 8 bases, J lost 4 bases, and 6 bases stayed unmatched. The germline gives CDR1 SNHLY, CDR2 FYNNEI. The length of the CDR3 is 15 residues. The CDR3 sequence is CASSRLAGAYNEQFF. CDR3 sequence (DNA): TGTGCCAGCTCGAGACTAGCGGGAGCATACAATGAGCAGTTCTTC.

The chain joins TRBV7-9 to TRBJ1-4; weak D call: TRBD1 (5 bases). This CDR3 has 13 residues. CDR1 and CDR2 from the germline V gene are SEHNR and FQNEAQ (reference sequence). V was clipped by 3 bases and J by 7 bases, with 9 bases between them. DNA for the CDR3: TGTGCCAGCAGCTTCTCGGGGGGTGAAAAACTGTTTTTT. This gives the protein CASSFSGGEKLFF.

The chain joins TRBV29-1 to TRBJ2-3, with D maybe TRBD2 (6 bases). Germline values: CDR1 SQVTM, CDR2 ANQGSEA. Trimming took 6 bases from V and 2 from J, leaving 12 bases between them. The CDR3 extends over 13 amino acids. The CDR3 loop is CSVSGLNTDTQYF. CDR3 nucleotide sequence: TGCAGCGTCTCGGGACTCAACACAGATACGCAGTATTTT.

This chain connects TRBV14 to TRBJ1-2, with D possibly matching TRBD1 (5 bases). This CDR3 region has 15 residues. V lost 4 bases, J lost 4 bases, and 16 bases lay in between. Germline CDR1 is SGHDN and CDR2 is FVKESK. CDR3 bases: TGTGCCAGCAGCCCTAGACAGTTTTTATTCTATGGCTACACCTTC. Its translation is CASSPRQFLFYGYTF.

The J gene is TRBJ2-4, the V gene TRBV28; 11 bases fit TRBD2. The junction had 5 bases not matched to a gene; V was cut back by 3 bases and J by 4 bases. The CDR3 is made up of 16 amino acids. The germline gives CDR1 MDHEN, CDR2 SYDVKM. The CDR3 reads CASSLRRLAGKNIQYF. The CDR3 region has the DNA TGTGCCAGCAGTTTGCGTCGACTAGCGGGAAAAAACATTCAGTACTTC.

V usage is TRBV5-1 and J usage is TRBJ1-6; D is unclear. Germline V gene sequence: CDR1 SGHRS, CDR2 YFSETQ. The CDR3 spans 14 residues. V was shortened by 0 bases and J by 9 bases, with 10 bases between the two germline ends. The DNA of the CDR3 is TGCGCCAGCAGCTTGGCCGGGTATGGTTCACCCCTCCACTTT. The encoded protein is CASSLAGYGSPLHF.

The chain carries TRBV9 and TRBJ2-2; D uncertain. Germline CDR1 SGDLS, CDR2 YYNGEE. The CDR3 is made up of 14 amino acids. Deletions cut 2 bases from V and 4 bases from J, with 9 bases between. CDR3 coding DNA: TGTGCCAGCAGCGTCCTTGGGCCCACCGGGGAGCTGTTTTTT. Amino acid sequence: CASSVLGPTGELFF.

The chain employs TRBV28 and TRBJ2-3; 8 bases match TRBD1. Germline lookup yields CDR1 MDHEN and CDR2 SYDVKM. This CDR3 is 13 amino acids long. J lost 3 bases, V lost 7 bases, and 3 bases had no gene match. CDR3 coding DNA: TGTGCCAGCACCCGGACAGGGACAGATACGCAGTATTTT. It translates to CASTRTGTDTQYF.

The chain has TRBV28 and TRBJ2-7; 9 nucleotides match TRBD2. Losses at the gene ends were 6 bases for V and 12 bases for J; bases not matched to a gene: 18. The CDR3 spans 15 residues. Germline V gene lookup returns CDR1 MDHEN and CDR2 SYDVKM. Here the CDR3 DNA reads TGTGCCAGCAGCGCGCCTGGGGCGGGAGGGGATCTGAGGTACTTC. This encodes CASSAPGAGGDLRYF. Using reference TRBV28 and TRBJ2-7 for the parts outside the CDR3, the full variable domain is DVKVTQSSRYLVKRTGEKVFLECVQDMDHENMFWYRQDPGLGLRLIYFSYDVKMKEKGDIPEGYSVSREKKERFSLILESASTNQTSMYLCASSAPGAGGDLRYFGPGTRLTVT.

The chain links TRBV11-3 to TRBJ2-5; no reliable D call. Germline V lookup: CDR1 SGHNT, CDR2 YENEEA. The CDR3 is made up of 13 amino acids. Trimming shortened V by 1 base and J by 2 bases, and 5 bases separated the two germline ends. The CDR3 sequence: CASSLGPQETQYF. DNA of the CDR3: TGTGCCAGCAGCTTAGGACCACAAGAGACCCAGTACTTC.

The chain recombines TRBV6-1 with TRBJ1-4; TRBD1 agrees at 9 bases. The CDR3 is 14 residues long. The ends lost 6 bases at V and 7 bases at J; junction bases unmatched: 6. Germline V CDR1 and CDR2: MNHNS, SASEGT. Here the CDR3 DNA reads TGTGCCAGCAGGAGGGACAGGGTGGGTGAAAAACTGTTTTTT. It yields the protein CASRRDRVGEKLFF.

This clone has a handful of counts. The chain employs TRBV6-1 and TRBJ1-5, with D unresolved. Deletions cut 2 bases from V and 2 bases from J, with 13 bases between. The CDR3 spans 16 residues. The germline CDR1 and CDR2 sequences are MNHNS and SASEGT. CDR3: CASSEPGLMGNQPQHF. The CDR3 nucleotides are TGTGCCAGCAGTGAACCAGGACTTATGGGCAATCAGCCCCAGCATTTT.

The V call is TRBV7-2, the J call TRBJ1-5, with D tentatively TRBD1 (6 bases). The germline V gene encodes CDR1 SGHTA and CDR2 FQGNSA. The CDR3 is 13 residues long. V lost 7 bases, J lost 7 bases, and 14 bases lay in between. Here the CDR3 DNA reads TGTGCCAGCACCCAAGGGGGGGCCCAGCCCCAGCATTTT. Residues: CASTQGGAQPQHF. Complete variable domain (other parts from reference TRBV7-2 and TRBJ1-5): GAGVSQSPSNKVTEKGKDVELRCDPISGHTALYWYRQSLGQGLEFLIYFQGNSAPDKSGLPSDRFSAERTGGSVSTLTIQRTQQEDSAVYLCASTQGGAQPQHFGDGTRLSIL.

The chain links TRBV5-1 to TRBJ2-5; D is possibly TRBD1 (6 bases). The J call may not be correct, given that the DNA end is closer to TRBJ2-7. The CDR3 has 14 amino acids. Germline CDR1 reads SGHRS; CDR2 reads YFSETQ. CDR3 sequence: CASSEQGRAYEQYF. The CDR3 nucleotides read TGCGCCAGCAGCGAACAGGGTAGAGCCTACGAGCAGTACTTC.

The J gene is TRBJ1-6, the V gene TRBV9; 8 nucleotides match TRBD1. CDR1 SGDLS and CDR2 YYNGEE come from the germline V gene. CDR3 size: 15 residues. The trim removed 4 bases at V and 8 bases at J, leaving 8 bases unmatched. CDR3 sequence reads: CASSPGQGKDSPLHF. CDR3 nucleotides: TGTGCCAGCAGCCCAGGACAGGGTAAGGATTCACCCCTCCACTTT.